The 28 T cell receptor beta chains listed next were all sequenced from one sample in a study of vaccination and CD4 T cells after COVID-19. Specified treatment: approximately nine-day PBMC culture with coronavirus spike peptide pools or control peptides (ViraFEST assay). Cultured CD4+ T cell DNA was sequenced using the Oncomine TCR Beta short-read assay. One entry per CDR3 protein results from TCRdb running MiXCR on the PCR reads. The sample carries roughly 19,000 distinct CDR3 sequences, around 56% recorded once. These TCRs are of unknown antigen specificity. The input for sequencing was CD4+ T cells from blood, cultured in vitro, taken before SARS-CoV-2 vaccination. The receptor set was obtained from a human donor who had recovered from COVID-19.

This clonotype was counted a few times. This chain joins TRBV20-1 and TRBJ2-5, with TRBD2 matching 9 bases. V lost 3 bases and J lost 2; bases outside the gene matches: 4. CDR3 length: 14 amino acids. Per germline, CDR1 DFQATT and CDR2 SNEGSKA (reference sequence). CDR3 sequence: CSASVRGGQETQYF. The CDR3 nucleotides are TGCAGTGCTAGCGTGCGGGGGGGACAAGAGACCCAGTACTTC.

In this sample, this clonotype turned up a few times. This chain uses TRBV19 with TRBJ2-3; D may be TRBD1 (5 bases). This CDR3 comprises 17 residues. Germline CDR1 and CDR2: LNHDA and SQIVND (reference sequence). V was cut by 3 bases and J by 0 bases, with 16 bases left in between. The CDR3 loop is CASSMGIDSASTDTQYF. CDR3 in DNA: TGTGCCAGTAGTATGGGAATAGACAGCGCTAGCACAGATACGCAGTATTTT.

The chain couples TRBV21-1 to TRBJ2-7. TRBV21-1 is a documented pseudogene. The CDR3 sequence is 17 residues long. CDR3 protein: CASSPHQLLTYSYEQYF. The CDR3 nucleotides are TGTGCCAGCAGCCCCCATCAACTTCTAACGTACTCCTACGAGCAGTACTTC.

This chain links TRBV19 with TRBJ2-6, with D unclear. The CDR3 covers 15 residues. Germline-derived CDR1 and CDR2 are LNHDA and SQIVND (reference sequence). V lost 3 bases and J lost 0, with 6 bases in between. The CDR3 nucleotides read TGTGCCAGTAGTATCTACGGCTCTGGGGCCAACGTCCTGACTTTC. This sequence encodes CASSIYGSGANVLTF.

The chain uses TRBV20-1 and TRBJ1-1; 9 bases agree with TRBD1. The V gene's germline CDR1 is DFQATT and CDR2 SNEGSKA (reference sequence). Trimming at V came to 5 bases and at J to 1 base, leaving 5 bases not matched to a gene. This CDR3 spans 14 amino acids. The CDR3 bases are TGCAGTGCTGCACAGGGGGCACAGAACACTGAAGCTTTCTTT. Its translation is CSAAQGAQNTEAFF.

This clonotype was counted only a few times. V and J are TRBV27 and TRBJ1-2; 9 positions match TRBD1. Losses at the gene ends were 6 bases for V and 7 bases for J; bases not matched to a gene: 6. The CDR3 covers 13 residues. Germline loops: CDR1 MNHEY, CDR2 SMNVEV (reference sequence). CDR3 in DNA: TGTGCCAGCAGAAGACAGGGGGTAGGTGGCTACACCTTC. Translation gives CASRRQGVGGYTF.

V and J are TRBV19 and TRBJ2-1; D unresolved. Trimming cost V 4 bases and J 5 bases, with 12 bases left between them. The germline CDR1 and CDR2 sequences are LNHDA and SQIVND (reference sequence). This CDR3 is built from 14 residues. The CDR3 DNA follows: TGTGCCAGTAGTAGGTATAAATACGACAATGAGCAGTTCTTC. Translated, it gives CASSRYKYDNEQFF.

The chain combines TRBV2 with TRBJ1-1, with D perhaps TRBD1 (5 bases). Germline assignment: CDR1 SNHLY and CDR2 FYNNEI. This CDR3 comprises 14 residues. Trimming stripped 4 bases from V and 4 bases from J, with 13 bases between. The DNA of the CDR3 is TGTGCCAGCAGTGTGGAGCGGAGGGGCACTGAAGCTTTCTTT. It encodes CASSVERRGTEAFF. Looking up the rest from reference TRBV2 and TRBJ1-1 gives the full variable domain: EPEVTQTPSHQVTQMGQEVILRCVPISNHLYFYWYRQILGQKVEFLVSFYNNEISEKSEIFDDQFSVERPDGSNFTLKIRSTKLEDSAMYFCASSVERRGTEAFFGQGTRLTVV.

The chain couples TRBV7-3 to TRBJ2-2; D perhaps matches TRBD1 (6 bases). V gave up 5 bases and J gave up 8 bases, with 12 bases separating them. The germline V gene encodes CDR1 SGHTA and CDR2 FQGTGA. The CDR3 consists of 13 residues. CDR3 coding DNA: TGTGCCAGCAGCATGCTAGGGGGTGGGGAGCTGTTTTTT. Amino acids: CASSMLGGGELFF.

In this sample, this clonotype turned up a few times. The CDR3 reads CASSMYGGQETQYF. The CDR3 bases are TGTGCCAGTAGTATGTATGGAGGCCAAGAGACCCAGTACTTC. V usage is TRBV19 and J usage is TRBJ2-5; TRBD2 is a possible D gene (5 bases). The CDR3 has 14 residues. V was cut by 3 bases and J by 1 base, with 9 bases left in between. CDR1 is LNHDA, CDR2 SQIVND, per germline (reference sequence).

CDR3 residues: CASSPQTSNQPQHF. The CDR3, as DNA: TGTGCCAGCTCACCACAGACAAGCAATCAGCCCCAGCATTTT. The V and J genes are TRBV18 and TRBJ1-5; D uncertain. Germline V gene sequence: CDR1 KGHSH, CDR2 LQKENI. This CDR3 has 14 amino acids. Trimming pared 1 base from V and 1 base from J, leaving 5 bases between. Filled out from reference TRBV18 and TRBJ1-5, the complete variable domain reads NAGVMQNPRHLVRRRGQEARLRCSPMKGHSHVYWYRQLPEEGLKFMVYLQKENIIDESGMPKERFSAEFPKEGPSILRIQQVVRGDSAAYFCASSPQTSNQPQHFGDGTRLSIL.

This clonotype showed up just once. This chain links TRBV6-5 with TRBJ1-6, with D perhaps matching TRBD1 (5 bases). The CDR3 is 17 residues long. Germline V lookup: CDR1 MNHEY, CDR2 SVGAGI. Trimming cost V 0 bases and J 5 bases, with 14 bases left between them. The CDR3 here is CASSYSLEGPNNSPLHF. CDR3 sequence (DNA): TGTGCCAGCAGTTACTCGTTGGAGGGGCCCAATAATTCACCCCTCCACTTT.

This rearrangement joins TRBV6-1 to TRBJ2-7; no definite D call. The CDR3 extends over 16 amino acids. Trimming took 5 bases from V and 0 from J, leaving 17 bases between them. Germline V gives CDR1 MNHNS, CDR2 SASEGT. CDR3 bases: TGTGCCAGCAGTCTAGGGTCCGTCGGCAGCTCCTACGAGCAGTACTTC. Its protein is CASSLGSVGSSYEQYF.

This clonotype was picked up a small number of times. This sequence joins TRBV7-8 and TRBJ2-1; possible D gene TRBD2, 6 bases. Deletions cut 3 bases from V and 4 bases from J, with 13 bases between. This CDR3 spans 15 amino acids. Germline values: CDR1 SGHVS, CDR2 FQNEAQ. The CDR3 DNA reads as TGTGCCAGCAGCTTCCGGATGGGGGGATACAATGAGCAGTTCTTC. Amino acid sequence: CASSFRMGGYNEQFF.

The V and J genes are TRBV28 and TRBJ1-6; D is ambiguous. V was clipped by 6 bases and J by 3 bases, with 21 bases between them. Germline CDR1 reads MDHEN; CDR2 reads SYDVKM. The CDR3 is 18 amino acids. The CDR3 loop reads CASRPTPYRPDYNSPLHF. CDR3 bases: TGTGCCAGCAGGCCGACCCCTTATCGACCGGACTATAATTCACCCCTCCACTTT.

The chain employs TRBV28 and TRBJ1-5; D gene uncertain. This CDR3 has 16 amino acids. Germline V lookup: CDR1 MDHEN, CDR2 SYDVKM. V was cut by 8 bases and J by 2 bases, with 19 bases left in between. The CDR3 bases are TGTGCCAGCCGCCGATCTCGGCTTAGCGGCAATCAGCCCCAGCATTTT. Its translation is CASRRSRLSGNQPQHF.

With respect to this clonotype: No conserved phenylalanine or tryptophan is present at the end of the CDR3, so a read error is the likely explanation. CDR3: CAWSAQGDQPQHY. As DNA, the CDR3 is TGTGCCTGGAGTGCACAGGGCGATCAGCCCCAGCATTAT. The V call is TRBV30, the J call TRBJ1-5, with D possibly matching TRBD1 (6 bases). Germline V gives CDR1 GTSNPN, CDR2 SVGIG (reference sequence). The CDR3 is 13 residues long. With 1 base removed from V and 5 bases from J, the gap between germline ends came to 9 bases.

There are a few counts of this clonotype. This chain joins TRBV12-3 or TRBV12-4 and TRBJ1-5; D gene uncertain. Trimming removed 6 bases at V and 6 bases at J, with 12 bases between. The CDR3 runs 13 residues. CDR3 protein: CASSPRPSQPQHF. The CDR3 bases are TGTGCCAGCAGCCCGCGCCCGAGTCAGCCCCAGCATTTT.

CDR3 nucleotides: TGTGCCAGCAGTCCAAATAACTATGGCTACACCTTC. Its protein is CASSPNNYGYTF. The V call is TRBV2, the J call TRBJ1-2, with D hard to call. This CDR3 contains 12 residues. Between the trimmed V and J ends, which lost 5 bases and 1 base, there was a span of 5 bases. CDR1 is SNHLY and CDR2 is FYNNEI in the germline V gene.

The chain joins TRBV19 to TRBJ2-5; D is tentatively TRBD1 or TRBD2 (5 bases each). The CDR3 length is 17 residues. From germline, CDR1 is LNHDA and CDR2 SQIVND (reference sequence). V lost 6 bases, J lost 1 base, and 21 bases lay in between. For the CDR3, the DNA is TGTGCCAGTAGCCCGACAACCGGGGCGCGGGCCCAAGAGACCCAGTACTTC. As protein: CASSPTTGARAQETQYF.

This rearrangement joins TRBV19 to TRBJ2-3; 12 nucleotides agree with TRBD1. Germline V lookup: CDR1 LNHDA, CDR2 SQIVND (reference sequence). V trimming: 7 bases; J trimming: 5 bases; junction bases outside the gene matches: 7. The CDR3 loop spans 15 amino acids. The CDR3 sequence is CASTGDRGRKDTQYF. The CDR3 DNA reads as TGTGCCAGTACCGGGGACAGGGGGCGAAAAGATACGCAGTATTTT. The variable domain in full, completed from reference TRBV19 and TRBJ2-3, reads DGGITQSPKYLFRKEGQNVTLSCEQNLNHDAMYWYRQDPGQGLRLIYYSQIVNDFQKGDIAEGYSVSREKKESFPLTVTSAQKNPTAFYLCASTGDRGRKDTQYFGPGTRLTVL.

In its sample, this clonotype was seen a few times. The chain links TRBV7-9 to TRBJ2-2; TRBD2 agrees at 8 bases. J gave up 5 bases and V 6 bases, and 14 bases lay outside the gene matches. The CDR3 contains 17 residues. Germline CDR1 reads SEHNR; CDR2 reads FQNEAQ (reference sequence). DNA for the CDR3: TGTGCCAGCAGTCCCTCCCCCACAGCGGGAGATACCGGGGAGCTGTTTTTT. This codes for CASSPSPTAGDTGELFF. The full variable domain, with the rest looked up from reference TRBV7-9 and TRBJ2-2, is DTGVSQNPRHKITKRGQNVTFRCDPISEHNRLYWYRQTLGQGPEFLTYFQNEAQLEKSRLLSDRFSAERPKGSFSTLEIQRTEQGDSAMYLCASSPSPTAGDTGELFFGEGSRLTVL.

The rearrangement links TRBV20-1 to TRBJ2-1; 9 positions agree with TRBD2. The V gene end was trimmed by 7 bases and the J gene end by 5 bases; junction bases not matched to a gene: 6. The CDR3 is 13 amino acids. Germline V gene sequence: CDR1 DFQATT, CDR2 SNEGSKA (reference sequence). CDR3 loop: CSVSGLANNEQFF. In DNA form, the CDR3 reads TGCAGTGTCTCGGGACTAGCTAACAATGAGCAGTTCTTC.

The chain uses TRBV6-1 and TRBJ1-5; no firm D call. Germline V gene data show CDR1 as MNHNS and CDR2 as SASEGT. Trimming took 2 bases from V and 7 from J, leaving 6 bases between them. The CDR3 totals 12 residues. CDR3 sequence (DNA): TGTGCCAGCAGTGAAAGAGTACAGCCCCAGCATTTT. Protein sequence: CASSERVQPQHF.

V usage is TRBV2 and J usage is TRBJ2-5; perhaps TRBD2 as D (7 bases). CDR1 and CDR2 (germline): SNHLY, FYNNEI. Trimming took off 6 bases at V and 1 base at J, with 15 bases between the two ends. The CDR3 consists of 15 residues. CDR3 bases: TGTGCCAGCAGCGACCAGGGGAGGGGCCAAGAGACCCAGTACTTC. As protein: CASSDQGRGQETQYF.

This clonotype has just a few counts. The CDR3 spells CASLETGAYRELFF. DNA for the CDR3: TGTGCCAGCCTAGAAACAGGGGCGTATAGGGAGCTGTTTTTT. The chain links TRBV6-1 to TRBJ2-2; 7 bases fit TRBD1. In germline, CDR1 is MNHNS, CDR2 SASEGT. The CDR3 is 14 amino acids. Losses at the gene ends were 8 bases for V and 9 bases for J; bases not matched to a gene: 12.

The chain carries TRBV5-1 and TRBJ2-3; TRBD1 might be the D (8 bases). With 4 bases removed from V and 2 bases from J, the gap between germline ends came to 14 bases. Germline-derived CDR1 and CDR2 are SGHRS and YFSETQ. CDR3 size: 15 residues. The CDR3 nucleotides are TGCGCCAGCAGCCCGACAGGGGACTACACAGATACGCAGTATTTT. Its translation: CASSPTGDYTDTQYF.

This clonotype was seen only a few times. Here the CDR3 reads CATRVGPMNTEAFF. The CDR3, as DNA: TGTGCCACCAGGGTAGGACCTATGAACACTGAAGCTTTCTTT. The gene calls are TRBV2 and TRBJ1-1; D possibly corresponds to TRBD1 (5 bases). The CDR3 totals 14 residues. The germline V gene encodes CDR1 SNHLY and CDR2 FYNNEI. V shed 10 bases and J shed 0 bases, with 15 bases lying between them.